These 28 T cell receptor beta chains came from one sample sequenced in a study of cytomegalovirus exposure and HLA in healthy donors (dated by TCRdb to about 2017). Libraries were constructed by the immunoSEQ multiplex PCR assay. For the multiplex PCR, a mixture combining 60 forward primers for TCR Vbeta segments and 13 reverse primers for TCR Jbeta segments was used. The immuneACCESS repertoire file appears here via TCRdb, limited to in-frame rearrangements. These files lack a portion of the clones; in checked studies, under half of the deficit traces to unresolved V genes, and the cause of the others is not known. The sample table holds 150,000 to 200,000 clones, of which roughly 80% were seen once. The ten top clones hold roughly 7.5% of the sample. Sequencing was done on a sample of PBMCs. Receptors were obtained from a young woman in good health and CMV-seropositive.

The rearrangement links TRBV6-1 to TRBJ1-2, with TRBD1 matching over 8 bases. The CDR3 covers 16 residues. From germline, CDR1 is MNHNS and CDR2 SASEGT. The V and J ends lost 0 bases and 5 bases, in that order; junction bases with no gene match: 8. The CDR3 is CASSEAPDRAGYGYTF. The DNA of the CDR3 is TGTGCCAGCAGTGAAGCCCCGGACAGGGCTGGGTATGGCTACACCTTC.

The chain carries TRBV6-1 and TRBJ1-5, with 7 bases lining up with TRBD1. With 3 bases clipped from V and 0 bases from J, the junction kept 17 bases outside the gene matches. This CDR3 comprises 20 residues. CDR1 and CDR2 (germline): MNHNS, SASEGT. The CDR3 region is CASSDLGQPSLFYSNQPQHF. The CDR3 DNA reads as TGTGCCAGCAGTGACCTGGGACAGCCGAGCCTTTTTTATAGCAATCAGCCCCAGCATTTT.

The chain combines TRBV15 with TRBJ2-1; 7 bases line up with TRBD2. This CDR3 is built from 16 residues. Germline-derived CDR1 and CDR2 are LNHNV and YYDKDF (reference sequence). Unmatched junction bases numbered 5, after V lost 1 base and J lost 2 bases. The CDR3 DNA reads as TGTGCCACCAGCAGAGGGGCGGGGGTTGCCTACAATGAGCAGTTCTTC. Protein sequence: CATSRGAGVAYNEQFF.

The chain recombines TRBV5-6 with TRBJ1-2; D is possibly TRBD1 (6 bases). The CDR3 runs 14 residues. The germline V gene encodes CDR1 SGHDT and CDR2 YYEEEE. V was clipped by 9 bases and J by 3 bases, with 18 bases between them. The CDR3 DNA sequence: TGTGCCATCGTAGCTTGGGGGCCTGACTATGGCTACACCTTC. Residues: CAIVAWGPDYGYTF. Full variable domain (missing parts from reference TRBV5-6 and TRBJ1-2): DAGVTQSPTHLIKTRGQQVTLRCSPKSGHDTVSWYQQALGQGPQFIFQYYEEEERQRGNFPDRFSGHQFPNYSSELNVNALLLGDSALYLCAIVAWGPDYGYTFGSGTRLTVV.

V and J are TRBV10-3 and TRBJ2-1, with D perhaps TRBD1 (5 bases). Germline CDR1 reads ENHRY; CDR2 reads SYGVKD. V lost 6 bases, J lost 5 bases, and 17 bases lay in between. The CDR3 has 15 amino acids. The CDR3 region has the DNA TGTGCCATCAGCAGGGCCCAAGGTCCACACAATGAGCAGTTCTTC. Translated: CAISRAQGPHNEQFF.

V is TRBV28 and J is TRBJ2-3, with TRBD1 identical over 7 bases. The germline gives CDR1 MDHEN, CDR2 SYDVKM. V was pared by 6 bases and J by 2 bases, with 5 bases of the junction left unmatched. CDR3 length: 14 amino acids. The chain's CDR3 is CASSSDRVTDTQYF. The CDR3 DNA sequence: TGTGCCAGCAGCAGCGACAGGGTCACAGATACGCAGTATTTT.

This clone has just a few counts. The chain carries TRBV11-2 and TRBJ2-5; 9 bases are shared with TRBD2. Germline CDR1 and CDR2: SGHAT and FQNNGV. The CDR3 is made up of 18 amino acids. Trimming at V came to 5 bases and at J to 0 bases, leaving 13 bases not matched to a gene. The DNA of the CDR3 is TGTGCCAGCAGCCCGACCTCAGGACTAGCGACGTACCAAGAGACCCAGTACTTC. This encodes CASSPTSGLATYQETQYF.

V and J are TRBV5-1 and TRBJ1-1; no definite D call. The CDR3 is 13 amino acids. Germline CDR1 and CDR2: SGHRS and YFSETQ. The V and J ends lost 0 bases and 1 base respectively, with 4 bases between them. The CDR3 sequence is CASSLDRNTEAFF. The CDR3 DNA sequence: TGCGCCAGCAGCTTGGACAGGAACACTGAAGCTTTCTTT.

The rearrangement joins TRBV10-3 to TRBJ2-7; 11 bases map to TRBD1. The germline gives CDR1 ENHRY, CDR2 SYGVKD. The V and J ends lost 6 bases and 4 bases, in that order; junction bases with no gene match: 2. This CDR3 is built from 13 residues. CDR3 in DNA: TGTGCCATCAGAAGGGACAGGGGGTACGAGCAGTACTTC. This gives the protein CAIRRDRGYEQYF.

V gene TRBV5-1 combines with J gene TRBJ2-1; the D is unclear. The CDR3 consists of 13 residues. Germline CDR1 and CDR2: SGHRS and YFSETQ. Between the trimmed V and J ends, which lost 0 bases and 7 bases, there was a span of 8 bases. This CDR3 reads CASSLGQQNEQFF. CDR3 sequence (DNA): TGCGCCAGCAGCTTGGGTCAACAGAATGAGCAGTTCTTC. Combining the CDR3 with reference TRBV5-1 and TRBJ2-1 gives the whole variable domain KAGVTQTPRYLIKTRGQQVTLSCSPISGHRSVSWYQQTPGQGLQFLFEYFSETQRNKGNFPGRFSGRQFSNSRSEMNVSTLELGDSALYLCASSLGQQNEQFFGPGTRLTVL.

The chain employs TRBV18 and TRBJ2-5; no definite D call. Germline V gives CDR1 KGHSH, CDR2 LQKENI. Trimming cost V 2 bases and J 7 bases, with 11 bases left between them. The CDR3 extends over 13 amino acids. The CDR3 reads CASSPDSPGTQYF. CDR3 bases: TGTGCCAGCTCACCAGACTCTCCCGGGACCCAGTACTTC.

This chain links TRBV6-5 with TRBJ1-4; TRBD1 aligns across 7 bases. Germline V gives CDR1 MNHEY, CDR2 SVGAGI. The ends lost 7 bases at V and 10 bases at J; junction bases unmatched: 12. The CDR3 has 14 residues. CDR3 region: CASTQGEVPGKLFF. DNA for the CDR3: TGTGCCAGCACCCAGGGGGAGGTTCCAGGAAAACTGTTTTTT.

This clone was observed a handful of times. This chain uses TRBV9 with TRBJ2-1; 8 positions agree with TRBD1. CDR1 and CDR2 (germline): SGDLS, YYNGEE. V gave up 3 bases and J gave up 6 bases; unmatched junction bases: 5. The CDR3 length is 14 residues. The CDR3 nucleotides are TGTGCCAGCAGCGCAAGGACAGGGTCCAATGAGCAGTTCTTC. As protein: CASSARTGSNEQFF. Full variable domain (remainder filled in from reference TRBV9 and TRBJ2-1): DSGVTQTPKHLITATGQRVTLRCSPRSGDLSVYWYQQSLDQGLQFLIQYYNGEERAKGNILERFSAQQFPDLHSELNLSSLELGDSALYFCASSARTGSNEQFFGPGTRLTVL.

The CDR3 reads CASSRQGPGSPLHF. CDR3 DNA: TGTGCCAGCAGCCGACAGGGGCCCGGTTCACCCCTCCACTTT. V and J are TRBV6-1 and TRBJ1-6, with 8 bases identical to TRBD1. The CDR3 covers 14 residues. The V gene end was trimmed by 6 bases and the J gene end by 9 bases; junction bases not matched to a gene: 7. CDR1 MNHNS and CDR2 SASEGT come from the germline V gene.

V usage is TRBV6-1 and J usage is TRBJ1-6; the D gene is possibly TRBD1 (6 bases). The CDR3 extends over 14 amino acids. V gave up 6 bases and J gave up 5 bases, with 11 bases separating them. Germline loops: CDR1 MNHNS, CDR2 SASEGT. CDR3 amino acids: CASSYRDDNSPLHF. For the CDR3, the DNA is TGTGCCAGCAGCTACAGGGACGATAATTCACCCCTCCACTTT.

V usage is TRBV7-8 and J usage is TRBJ2-2, with D hard to call. CDR1 and CDR2 from the germline V gene are SGHVS and FQNEAQ. Trimming left V 0 bases short and J 0 bases short, with 8 bases between. The CDR3 runs 16 residues. CDR3 sequence reads: CASSLALVSNTGELFF. CDR3 sequence (DNA): TGTGCCAGCAGCTTAGCCCTAGTTTCGAACACCGGGGAGCTGTTTTTT. The full variable domain, completed using reference TRBV7-8 and TRBJ2-2, is GAGVSQSPRYKVAKRGQDVALRCDPISGHVSLFWYQQALGQGPEFLTYFQNEAQLDKSGLPSDRFFAERPEGSVSTLKIQRTQQEDSAVYLCASSLALVSNTGELFFGEGSRLTVL.

This clone occurred a few times. The chain uses TRBV29-1 and TRBJ2-3; D is ambiguous. This CDR3 contains 14 residues. Germline values: CDR1 SQVTM, CDR2 ANQGSEA. Trimming shortened V by 7 bases and J by 5 bases, and 19 bases separated the two germline ends. CDR3 residues: CSATSGGTQDTQYF. Here the CDR3 DNA reads TGCAGCGCGACCTCAGGTGGCACACAAGATACGCAGTATTTT.

The CDR3 DNA reads TGTGCCAGCAGCCAGGGCTGGGGAGGGTATGAAAAACTGTTTTTT. Translated, it gives CASSQGWGGYEKLFF. The chain employs TRBV7-8 and TRBJ1-4; a possible D gene is TRBD1 (5 bases). Germline V CDR1 and CDR2: SGHVS, FQNEAQ. Between the trimmed V and J ends, which lost 5 bases and 6 bases, there was a span of 16 bases. This CDR3 spans 15 amino acids.

This chain joins TRBV2 and TRBJ1-2; 11 bases agree with TRBD1. J was trimmed by 6 bases and V by 1 base; bases with no gene match: 4. Looked up from germline, CDR1 is SNHLY and CDR2 is FYNNEI. This CDR3 comprises 15 residues. CDR3 sequence reads: CASSEEGTGGHGYTF. In nucleotides, the CDR3 is TGTGCCAGCAGTGAAGAAGGGACAGGGGGGCATGGCTACACCTTC.

The V and J genes are TRBV7-2 and TRBJ1-5; weak D call: TRBD1 (6 bases). V lost 5 bases and J 6 bases, leaving 14 bases between the germline ends. In germline, CDR1 is SGHTA, CDR2 FQGNSA. This CDR3 contains 14 residues. CDR3 in amino acids: CASSPGQSGQPQHF. The DNA for the CDR3 is TGTGCCAGCAGCCCCGGACAGTCGGGTCAGCCCCAGCATTTT.

This chain connects TRBV5-1 to TRBJ2-7; TRBD1 matches at 10 bases. CDR3 length: 15 amino acids. With 4 bases clipped from V and 3 bases from J, the junction kept 7 bases outside the gene matches. Germline CDR1 reads SGHRS; CDR2 reads YFSETQ. The CDR3 DNA reads TGCGCCAGCAGCGCCTGGACAGGGGGTGGCTACGAGCAGTACTTC. Its protein product is CASSAWTGGGYEQYF.

A single count supports this clone. The gene calls are TRBV2 and TRBJ1-5, with no clear D. This CDR3 spans 13 amino acids. The ends were cut back, 5 bases at V and 1 base at J, with 6 bases in the middle. CDR1 and CDR2 from the germline V gene are SNHLY and FYNNEI. CDR3 nucleotides: TGTGCCAGCAGTTCCGGGAGCAATCAGCCCCAGCATTTT. Encoded protein: CASSSGSNQPQHF.

This CDR3 is CASRPGGLNTEAFF. The DNA for the CDR3 is TGTGCCAGCAGGCCTGGGGGCCTGAACACTGAAGCTTTCTTT. This chain connects TRBV4-2 to TRBJ1-1, with D tentatively TRBD1 (6 bases). Trimming pared 6 bases from V and 0 bases from J, leaving 11 bases between. Germline V gene lookup returns CDR1 LGHNA and CDR2 YNFKEQ. The CDR3 has 14 amino acids.

This chain links TRBV5-5 with TRBJ1-6; TRBD1 might be the D (6 bases). The ends were cut back, 5 bases at V and 6 bases at J, with 15 bases in the middle. The CDR3 is made up of 15 amino acids. Germline CDR1 SGHKS, CDR2 YYEKEE (reference sequence). The CDR3 DNA is TGTGCCAGCAGAACTCCAGGGACAACTAATTCACCCCTCCACTTT. Translating gives CASRTPGTTNSPLHF.

The chain carries TRBV13 and TRBJ2-7; the D gene is possibly TRBD2 (6 bases). Trimming pared 4 bases from V and 5 bases from J, leaving 15 bases between. The CDR3 runs to 14 residues. CDR1 and CDR2 from the germline V gene are PRHDT and FYEKMQ (reference sequence). CDR3: CASSSRTGAHEQYF. Here the CDR3 DNA reads TGTGCCAGCAGCTCGAGGACGGGAGCCCACGAGCAGTACTTC.

This clone occurred a few times. J is TRBJ2-7 and V is TRBV7-2; possible D gene TRBD2, 6 bases. This CDR3 has 15 amino acids. The V and J ends lost 4 bases and 2 bases respectively, with 15 bases between them. The V gene's germline CDR1 is SGHTA and CDR2 FQGNSA. The CDR3, as DNA: TGTGCCAGCAGCTCACCCCGGGAGTTTACCTACGAGCAGTACTTC. This encodes CASSSPREFTYEQYF.

Turning to this clone: The germline gene is not matched at one end of the junction; a read error may be the cause. The chain carries TRBV5-5 and TRBJ2-5; perhaps TRBD1 as D (5 bases). The CDR3 is 14 residues long. Germline V CDR1 and CDR2: SGHKS, YYEKEE (reference sequence). The CDR3 spells CASSLVAGQGTQYF. The CDR3, as DNA: TGTGCCAGCAGCTTAGTTGCAGGGCAAGGGACCCAGTACTTC. The variable domain in full, completed from reference TRBV5-5 and TRBJ2-5, reads DAGVTQSPTHLIKTRGQQVTLRCSPISGHKSVSWYQQVLGQGPQFIFQYYEKEERGRGNFPDRFSARQFPNYSSELNVNALLLGDSALYLCASSLVAGQGTQYFGPGTRLLVL.

There are a few counts of this clone. The chain carries TRBV6-6 and TRBJ1-4; weak D call: TRBD1 (5 bases). CDR1 and CDR2 (germline): MNHNY, SVGAGI (reference sequence). This CDR3 has 14 residues. Trimming shortened V by 2 bases and J by 5 bases, and 9 bases separated the two germline ends. The CDR3 region has the DNA TGTGCCAGCAGTTACGGGGGGTCGAATGAAAAACTGTTTTTT. Translation: CASSYGGSNEKLFF.